The 28 T cell receptor beta chains in this list originate from one sample, sequenced in a study of OX40 agonist ivuxolimab in advanced cancers. Produced via immunoSEQ multiplex PCR; TCRdb's table is partial and in-frame only. The sample includes some 42,000 clones, 75% to 90% of them seen just once. The sample consisted of CD4+ or CD8+ T cells sorted from blood, taken in a trial of the OX40 agonist ivuxolimab. The receptors come from an adult with an advanced solid tumor such as melanoma, head and neck, liver or kidney cancer.

The J gene is TRBJ1-1, the V gene TRBV13; maybe TRBD1 (5 bases). V lost 5 bases and J lost 7, with 14 bases in between. The CDR3 loop spans 13 amino acids. Germline loops: CDR1 PRHDT, CDR2 FYEKMQ (reference sequence). CDR3 sequence: CASSPRDGYEAFF. CDR3 DNA sequence: TGTGCCAGCAGCCCGAGGGACGGGTATGAAGCTTTCTTT. The entire variable domain, with the rest obtained from reference TRBV13 and TRBJ1-1, is as follows: AAGVIQSPRHLIKEKRETATLKCYPIPRHDTVYWYQQGPGQDPQFLISFYEKMQSDKGSIPDRFSAQQFSDYHSELNMSSLELGDSALYFCASSPRDGYEAFFGQGTRLTVV.

Turning to this clone: The DNA is omitted, as the CDR3 cannot be located on it reliably, and the CDR3 follows TCRdb's listing. The chain links TRBV28 to TRBJ2-7; the DNA was not compared with TRBD2, the D call given in the table. CDR1 and CDR2 from the germline V gene are MDHEN and SYDVKM. A total of 12 residues make up the CDR3, ends included. The chain's CDR3 is CASSSSTGEQYF.

The chain carries TRBV28 and TRBJ2-5; TRBD1 agrees at 11 bases. With V trimmed by 3 bases and J by 5 bases, 8 bases remained unmatched. The germline CDR1 and CDR2 sequences are MDHEN and SYDVKM. The CDR3 sequence is 16 residues long. CDR3 sequence reads: CASSLPGTGGMETQYF. CDR3 bases: TGTGCCAGCAGTTTGCCCGGGACAGGGGGAATGGAGACCCAGTACTTC.

This clone appeared once. CDR3 sequence: CASSPVSQPQHF. CDR3 DNA sequence: TGTGCCAGCAGCCCCGTATCTCAGCCCCAGCATTTT. The rearrangement joins TRBV5-8 to TRBJ1-5; no firm D call. The V gene's germline CDR1 is SGHTS and CDR2 YDEGEE. This CDR3 spans 12 amino acids. V was shortened by 4 bases and J by 6 bases, with 8 bases between the two germline ends.

The J gene is TRBJ2-3, the V gene TRBV6-5; D gene ambiguous. From germline, CDR1 is MNHEY and CDR2 SVGAGI. V gave up 10 bases and J gave up 2 bases, with 13 bases separating them. CDR3 length: 13 amino acids. Here the CDR3 reads CATRTPNTDTQYF. The CDR3 DNA reads as TGTGCCACCAGGACCCCGAACACAGATACGCAGTATTTT.

The genes are TRBV5-1 and TRBJ1-1, with 8 bases lining up with TRBD1. Trimming removed 4 bases from V and 1 base from J; junction bases left unmatched: 3. This CDR3 has 14 amino acids. Per the germline V gene, CDR1 is SGHRS and CDR2 is YFSETQ. CDR3 bases: TGCGCCAGCAGCCCACAGGGGGGGAACACTGAAGCTTTCTTT. This translates into CASSPQGGNTEAFF.

The gene calls are TRBV7-9 and TRBJ2-5; a weak D match, TRBD1 (5 bases). V dropped 7 bases and J dropped 4 bases, with 10 bases sitting between them. The CDR3 consists of 12 residues. Germline lookup yields CDR1 SEHNR and CDR2 FQNEAQ (reference sequence). This CDR3 reads CASTRGGETQYF. CDR3 DNA: TGTGCCAGCACAAGGGGTGGAGAGACCCAGTACTTC.

V gene TRBV7-2 combines with J gene TRBJ2-7; TRBD1 agrees at 9 bases. Unmatched junction bases numbered 10, after V lost 5 bases and J lost 5 bases. Germline CDR1 is SGHTA and CDR2 is FQGNSA. The CDR3 consists of 15 residues. The CDR3 bases are TGTGCCAGCAGCGAAACCGGGACAGGGTTGCACGAGCAGTACTTC. It encodes CASSETGTGLHEQYF.

The chain joins TRBV6-6 to TRBJ2-7, with 7 bases that match TRBD2. The V and J ends lost 5 bases and 7 bases, in that order; junction bases with no gene match: 8. The CDR3 extends over 13 amino acids. Germline-derived CDR1 and CDR2 are MNHNY and SVGAGI (reference sequence). CDR3 nucleotides: TGTGCCAGCAGTCTCGGGGGGTCCAAGGAGCAGTACTTC. As protein: CASSLGGSKEQYF.

The chain employs TRBV6-6 and TRBJ1-2; no clear D. The CDR3 runs to 13 residues. The V gene's germline CDR1 is MNHNY and CDR2 SVGAGI (reference sequence). V was shortened by 7 bases and J by 6 bases, with 15 bases between the two germline ends. This chain's CDR3 is CASIEKGGDGYTF. The CDR3 coding sequence is TGTGCCAGCATTGAAAAGGGCGGGGATGGCTACACCTTC.

Comment on this clone: At the DNA level, this CDR3 is encoded by other sequences in the same sample as well. The chain is built from TRBV25-1 and TRBJ1-2, with D possibly matching TRBD1 (5 bases). This CDR3 is built from 13 residues. Looked up from germline, CDR1 is MGHDK and CDR2 is SYGVNS. V shed 3 bases and J shed 4 bases, with 9 bases lying between them. CDR3 loop: CASSELQGYGYTF. The CDR3 nucleotides are TGTGCCAGCAGTGAGCTTCAGGGCTATGGCTACACCTTC.

The rearrangement joins TRBV27 to TRBJ2-7, with D unclear. From germline, CDR1 is MNHEY and CDR2 SMNVEV (reference sequence). Trimming shortened V by 9 bases and J by 0 bases, and 12 bases separated the two germline ends. The CDR3 length is 13 residues. The CDR3 spells CARTWLSSYEQYF. The CDR3 coding sequence is TGTGCCAGGACGTGGCTGAGCTCCTACGAGCAGTACTTC.

The sample holds a few counts of this clone. This rearrangement joins TRBV7-9 to TRBJ2-7; D is unclear. Trimming left V 5 bases short and J 0 bases short, with 11 bases between. This CDR3 region has 14 residues. CDR1 is SEHNR and CDR2 is FQNEAQ in the germline V gene (reference sequence). The CDR3 coding sequence is TGTGCCAGCAGCACATATGTCCTCTCCTACGAGCAGTACTTC. Residues: CASSTYVLSYEQYF.

The CDR3: CASSVEQGGYEQYF. CDR3 nucleotides: TGTGCCAGCAGCGTAGAACAGGGGGGTTACGAGCAGTACTTC. The genes are TRBV9 and TRBJ2-7; 8 nucleotides line up with TRBD1. The CDR3 consists of 14 residues. V lost 0 bases and J lost 4; bases outside the gene matches: 3. Germline assignment: CDR1 SGDLS and CDR2 YYNGEE.

Written as DNA, the CDR3 is TGTGCCAGCAGCTCACGGACGGAGGGGGGGGGCGAGCAGTACTTC. Its protein product is CASSSRTEGGGEQYF. This chain links TRBV5-6 with TRBJ2-7, with D tentatively TRBD2 (7 bases). The CDR3 is made up of 15 amino acids. The V and J ends lost 3 bases and 6 bases respectively, with 19 bases between them. Germline CDR1 SGHDT, CDR2 YYEEEE.

The chain couples TRBV19 to TRBJ1-3; weak D call: TRBD1 (5 bases). The length of the CDR3 is 15 residues. CDR1 is LNHDA, CDR2 SQIVND, per germline (reference sequence). The ends were cut back, 7 bases at V and 0 bases at J, with 13 bases in the middle. For the CDR3, the DNA is TGTGCCAGTACTACCACAGGCAACTCTGGAAACACCATATATTTT. This gives the protein CASTTTGNSGNTIYF.

Here the CDR3 reads CASSVGLQHYNEQFF. The CDR3 DNA reads TGTGCCAGCAGCGTAGGGCTTCAGCACTACAATGAGCAGTTCTTC. The chain carries TRBV9 and TRBJ2-1, with D hard to call. CDR1 and CDR2 (germline): SGDLS, YYNGEE. CDR3 length: 15 residues. V lost 0 bases and J lost 3, with 10 bases in between.

The chain carries TRBV28 and TRBJ1-5; D gene unclear. V lost 5 bases, J lost 4 bases, and 18 bases lay in between. The germline CDR1 and CDR2 sequences are MDHEN and SYDVKM. This CDR3 has 16 residues. CDR3 residues: CASSPPQPGRNQPQHF. CDR3 nucleotides: TGTGCCAGCAGTCCCCCTCAGCCGGGGAGGAATCAGCCCCAGCATTTT.

As DNA, the CDR3 is TGCAGTGCTAGCGGAGATCAGCCCCAGCATTTT. Translated, it gives CSASGDQPQHF. The rearrangement joins TRBV20-1 to TRBJ1-5; D unresolved. The CDR3 extends over 11 amino acids. V was shortened by 3 bases and J by 5 bases, with 5 bases between the two germline ends. Germline CDR1 and CDR2: DFQATT and SNEGSKA (reference sequence).

This clone was observed once. The V and J genes are TRBV7-3 and TRBJ2-5; 15 bases fit TRBD2. The last part of the DNA fits TRBJ2-7 better; the J call may be wrong. This CDR3 is 18 amino acids long. Germline V gene lookup returns CDR1 SGHTA and CDR2 FQGTGA. The CDR3 sequence: CASSPRTSGGASSYEQYF. The CDR3 nucleotides are TGTGCCAGCAGCCCCCGGACTAGCGGGGGGGCCAGCTCCTACGAGCAGTACTTC.

About this clone: This specimen includes other DNA sequences encoding the same CDR3. The rearrangement uses TRBV4-1 and TRBJ1-6, with D uncertain. This CDR3 has 16 amino acids. The germline V and J ends were trimmed by 0 bases and 0 bases, with 6 bases remaining between them. The germline CDR1 and CDR2 sequences are MGHRA and YSYEKL. The DNA for the CDR3 is TGCGCCAGCAGCCAAGACGAGCGCTCCTATAATTCACCCCTCCACTTT. Amino acids: CASSQDERSYNSPLHF.

The chain carries TRBV27 and TRBJ2-3; 9 positions agree with TRBD1. J was trimmed by 4 bases and V by 5 bases; bases with no gene match: 7. The CDR3 length is 15 residues. CDR1 is MNHEY, CDR2 SMNVEV, per germline (reference sequence). In nucleotides, the CDR3 is TGTGCCAGCAGTCAACAGGGGGCGCCGGCAGATACGCAGTATTTT. It encodes CASSQQGAPADTQYF.

This chain uses TRBV25-1 with TRBJ1-5, with a possible D match to TRBD1 (6 bases). The germline CDR1 and CDR2 sequences are MGHDK and SYGVNS. Trimming removed 2 bases at V and 7 bases at J, with 9 bases between. This CDR3 has 13 amino acids. The CDR3 DNA reads as TGTGCCAGCAGTGAAGGGGACAAGCAGCCCCAGCATTTT. Protein: CASSEGDKQPQHF.

V gene TRBV5-1 combines with J gene TRBJ2-3; tentatively, D is TRBD2 (7 bases). The V end lost 3 bases, the J end lost 3 bases, and 14 bases lay between the germline ends. In germline, CDR1 is SGHRS, CDR2 YFSETQ. This CDR3 has 15 residues. The chain's CDR3 is CASSSQGGGTDTQYF. CDR3 nucleotide sequence: TGCGCCAGCAGCTCGCAAGGGGGGGGTACAGATACGCAGTATTTT.

Regarding this clone: The same CDR3 arises from other DNA sequences in this sample as well. The chain recombines TRBV7-9 with TRBJ2-5, with TRBD2 as a possible D gene (6 bases). The CDR3 spans 14 residues. Trimming removed 4 bases at V and 3 bases at J, with 12 bases between. The germline V gene encodes CDR1 SEHNR and CDR2 FQNEAQ (reference sequence). The CDR3 region has the DNA TGTGCCAGCAGCTCCCCCGGACTAAAAGAGACCCAGTACTTC. This sequence encodes CASSSPGLKETQYF.

The CDR3 bases are TGTGCCAGCAGCTTAAGCGGGGTCTCCTACGAGCAGTACTTC. Residues: CASSLSGVSYEQYF. The chain has TRBV13 and TRBJ2-7; 7 positions match TRBD2. Germline-derived CDR1 and CDR2 are PRHDT and FYEKMQ (reference sequence). V lost 2 bases to trimming and J lost 0 bases; unmatched junction nucleotides: 1. CDR3 size: 14 residues.

This chain joins TRBV10-1 and TRBJ2-7, with D possibly TRBD2 on 5 matching bases. Germline-derived CDR1 and CDR2 are WNHNN and SYGVQD (reference sequence). This CDR3 has 13 residues. With 0 bases removed from V and 4 bases from J, the gap between germline ends came to 7 bases. The DNA of the CDR3 is TGCGCCAGCAGTGAGTCAGAGCGGTACGAGCAGTACTTC. It codes for CASSESERYEQYF.

V is TRBV6-1 and J is TRBJ1-1, with D possibly matching TRBD1 (6 bases). The ends were cut back, 6 bases at V and 4 bases at J, with 15 bases in the middle. This CDR3 region has 14 residues. Germline V gene lookup returns CDR1 MNHNS and CDR2 SASEGT. Here the CDR3 DNA reads TGTGCCAGCAGGCCGGGACAACCCGTCACTGAAGCTTTCTTT. Its protein product is CASRPGQPVTEAFF.